A single sample gave rise to the 6 T cell receptor beta chains below, sequenced in a study of T cells in Graves' hyperthyroidism and ophthalmopathy. RNA transcripts were the template for amplifying TCR beta CDR3 regions. First-round RT-PCR with HTBI primers amplified the TCR CDR3 region. TCRdb re-called the multiplex PCR reads through MiXCR, storing one row per CDR3 protein. Of 750,000 to 900,000 distinct CDR3 sequences in the sample, roughly 37% were seen once. Material: blood. Receptors were obtained from a man between 18 and 29 years old with Graves' hyperthyroidism.

The rearrangement links TRBV7-9 to TRBJ2-7; 8 bases are shared with TRBD1. This CDR3 has 16 amino acids. Per germline, CDR1 SEHNR and CDR2 FQNEAQ (reference sequence). J was trimmed by 9 bases and V by 4 bases; bases with no gene match: 17. CDR3 nucleotide sequence: TGTGCCAGCAGCTCCGGGACAGGCCTAACTCTACGAGCGCAGTACTTC. Translation gives CASSSGTGLTLRAQYF.

This chain joins TRBV24-1 and TRBJ1-5; 7 bases agree with TRBD1. Germline V gives CDR1 KGHDR, CDR2 SFDVKD. The V gene end was trimmed by 9 bases and the J gene end by 6 bases; junction bases not matched to a gene: 4. The CDR3 extends over 12 amino acids. As DNA, the CDR3 is TGTGCCACCCCAGCAGGGGGTCAGCCCCAGCATTTT. Residues: CATPAGGQPQHF.

V usage is TRBV7-3 and J usage is TRBJ1-5; TRBD1 matches at 9 bases. With 4 bases clipped from V and 10 bases from J, the junction kept 8 bases outside the gene matches. The CDR3 totals 14 residues. CDR1 SGHTA and CDR2 FQGTGA come from the germline V gene. The CDR3 is CASSSGQGASPQHF. The DNA for the CDR3 is TGTGCCAGCAGCTCGGGACAGGGCGCATCACCCCAGCATTTT.

V gene TRBV20-1 combines with J gene TRBJ1-2; TRBD1 is a possible D gene (6 bases). V was shortened by 0 bases and J by 4 bases, with 12 bases between the two germline ends. The germline gives CDR1 DFQATT, CDR2 SNEGSKA (reference sequence). This CDR3 comprises 14 residues. The CDR3 sequence: CSARDQGLVYGYTF. As DNA, the CDR3 is TGCAGTGCTAGAGATCAGGGGTTAGTCTATGGCTACACCTTC.

This clonotype appeared once. The rearrangement links TRBV6-5 to TRBJ1-1; 7 nucleotides line up with TRBD1. CDR1 MNHEY and CDR2 SVGAGI come from the germline V gene. The CDR3 totals 14 residues. With V trimmed by 2 bases and J by 7 bases, 7 bases remained unmatched. The CDR3 spells CASSYMTGIGEAFF. For the CDR3, the DNA is TGTGCCAGCAGTTACATGACAGGGATTGGTGAAGCTTTCTTT.

This chain uses TRBV19 with TRBJ1-1; 11 nucleotides agree with TRBD1. This CDR3 has 17 residues. Germline V CDR1 and CDR2: LNHDA, SQIVND (reference sequence). With 7 bases clipped from V and 3 bases from J, the junction kept 13 bases outside the gene matches. The DNA for the CDR3 is TGTGCCAGTACCTTACTCCATGGGGACAGGGGGTACACTGAAGCTTTCTTT. Its protein product is CASTLLHGDRGYTEAFF.